The 20 T cell receptor beta chains presented below share a single source sample, sequenced in a study of cytomegalovirus exposure and HLA in healthy donors. Only in-frame clones appear in the TCRdb table, and some are missing; sequencing was by immunoSEQ multiplex PCR. In the table there are about 100,000 clones, roughly 95% of which are singletons. Sequenced material: PBMCs. Source of these receptors: a woman aged 18-29 years in good health and CMV-seronegative.

The J gene is TRBJ2-5, the V gene TRBV2, with TRBD2 matching over 13 bases. CDR3 length: 14 amino acids. Germline V CDR1 and CDR2: SNHLY, FYNNEI. J gave up 10 bases and V 7 bases, and 9 bases lay outside the gene matches. Here the CDR3 reads CASKSGTSGDIQYF. The CDR3 coding sequence is TGTGCCAGCAAGTCCGGGACTAGCGGGGACATCCAGTACTTC.

The chain recombines TRBV28 with TRBJ2-5, with TRBD2 identical over 14 bases. The length of the CDR3 is 18 residues. J was trimmed by 0 bases and V by 6 bases; bases with no gene match: 9. Germline V gene lookup returns CDR1 MDHEN and CDR2 SYDVKM. The CDR3 coding sequence is TGTGCCAGCAGATCAGGGACTAGCGGGGGATCGTACCAAGAGACCCAGTACTTC. It encodes CASRSGTSGGSYQETQYF.

This clone was found a few times. Distinct nucleotide sequences in the sample also encode this CDR3. This chain joins TRBV4-1 and TRBJ1-5; TRBD1 might be the D (6 bases). Trimming pared 0 bases from V and 1 base from J, leaving 7 bases between. The CDR3 runs 15 residues. CDR1 is MGHRA, CDR2 YSYEKL, per germline. The CDR3 spells CASSQDQGSNQPQHF. DNA for the CDR3: TGCGCCAGCAGCCAAGATCAGGGGAGCAATCAGCCCCAGCATTTT.

This clone is a singleton in its sample. The chain carries TRBV4-3 and TRBJ1-2, with 10 bases matching TRBD1. Germline assignment: CDR1 LGHNA and CDR2 YSLEER. Trimming cost V 0 bases and J 3 bases; bases outside gene matches: 10. The CDR3 covers 18 residues. CDR3 in DNA: TGCGCCAGCAGCCAAGATTGGAGGGCAGGACAGGGGGACTATGGCTACACCTTC. This translates into CASSQDWRAGQGDYGYTF.

The V and J genes are TRBV7-8 and TRBJ2-7, with D perhaps TRBD1 (5 bases). V lost 7 bases and J 2 bases, leaving 12 bases between the germline ends. CDR3 size: 13 residues. From germline, CDR1 is SGHVS and CDR2 FQNEAQ. This CDR3 reads CASMKGPTYEQYF. In DNA, the CDR3 is TGTGCCAGCATGAAGGGGCCGACCTACGAGCAGTACTTC.

This chain uses TRBV28 with TRBJ2-1, with a weak D call TRBD2 (5 bases). CDR3 length equals 13 residues. Per the germline V gene, CDR1 is MDHEN and CDR2 is SYDVKM. V lost 9 bases, J lost 1 base, and 10 bases lay in between. This chain's CDR3 is CASVASSYNEQFF. Written as DNA, the CDR3 is TGTGCCAGTGTAGCGTCGTCCTACAATGAGCAGTTCTTC. The whole variable domain, remainder taken from reference TRBV28 and TRBJ2-1, is DVKVTQSSRYLVKRTGEKVFLECVQDMDHENMFWYRQDPGLGLRLIYFSYDVKMKEKGDIPEGYSVSREKKERFSLILESASTNQTSMYLCASVASSYNEQFFGPGTRLTVL.

The V call is TRBV30, the J call TRBJ1-2; D not resolved. Germline V gives CDR1 GTSNPN, CDR2 SVGIG (reference sequence). The CDR3 contains 13 residues. V lost 3 bases, J lost 4 bases, and 12 bases lay in between. CDR3 nucleotide sequence: TGTGCCTGGAGCAAACGGGGTTTCTATGGCTACACCTTC. Translated: CAWSKRGFYGYTF.

The chain is built from TRBV5-1 and TRBJ1-3; possibly TRBD1 for D (5 bases). V was cut by 5 bases and J by 3 bases, with 15 bases left in between. This CDR3 has 15 amino acids. Germline V gives CDR1 SGHRS, CDR2 YFSETQ. The CDR3 region has the DNA TGCGCCAGCAGTCTCAGTGGGGCCCGTGGAAACACCATATATTTT. As protein: CASSLSGARGNTIYF.

The chain is built from TRBV5-1 and TRBJ1-1; D is possibly TRBD1 (5 bases). With 0 bases removed from V and 5 bases from J, the gap between germline ends came to 14 bases. CDR1 is SGHRS and CDR2 is YFSETQ in the germline V gene. This CDR3 has 15 residues. CDR3 sequence (DNA): TGCGCCAGCAGCTTGGCCACCCAGGGTAAGACTGAAGCTTTCTTT. Translated: CASSLATQGKTEAFF.

The gene calls are TRBV2 and TRBJ2-1; 9 bases line up with TRBD1. The germline gives CDR1 SNHLY, CDR2 FYNNEI. V lost 7 bases, J lost 5 bases, and 9 bases stayed unmatched. The CDR3 loop spans 15 amino acids. As DNA, the CDR3 is TGTGCCAGCACCATGGGCCGACAGGGGGACAATGAGCAGTTCTTC. Protein product: CASTMGRQGDNEQFF.

CDR3 DNA: TGTGCCAGCAGCTTAGGTTTGGGACTAGCGGGGGGGCGTATTAGTGAGCAGTTCTTC. Protein product: CASSLGLGLAGGRISEQFF. The chain recombines TRBV7-8 with TRBJ2-1; 16 nucleotides agree with TRBD2. Unmatched junction bases numbered 12, after V lost 1 base and J lost 9 bases. The CDR3 runs to 19 residues. The germline V gene has CDR1 SGHVS and CDR2 FQNEAQ. Looking up the rest from reference TRBV7-8 and TRBJ2-1 gives the full variable domain: GAGVSQSPRYKVAKRGQDVALRCDPISGHVSLFWYQQALGQGPEFLTYFQNEAQLDKSGLPSDRFFAERPEGSVSTLKIQRTQQEDSAVYLCASSLGLGLAGGRISEQFFGPGTRLTVL.

The rearrangement links TRBV13 to TRBJ2-7, with a weak D call TRBD1 (6 bases). The CDR3 consists of 13 residues. Germline-derived CDR1 and CDR2 are PRHDT and FYEKMQ (reference sequence). Trimming took off 3 bases at V and 2 bases at J, with 8 bases between the two ends. CDR3 in amino acids: CASSFQGTYEQYF. The CDR3 bases are TGTGCCAGCAGCTTCCAGGGGACCTACGAGCAGTACTTC.

The V and J genes are TRBV10-3 and TRBJ1-1; a weak D match, TRBD1 (5 bases). CDR3 length: 13 amino acids. V gave up 3 bases and J gave up 4 bases, with 9 bases separating them. The germline V gene encodes CDR1 ENHRY and CDR2 SYGVKD. CDR3: CAISDREGTEAFF. The CDR3 nucleotides are TGTGCCATCAGTGACAGGGAAGGCACTGAAGCTTTCTTT.

The chain uses TRBV28 and TRBJ1-5; the D is unclear. Germline CDR1 and CDR2: MDHEN and SYDVKM. CDR3 size: 15 residues. Trimming removed 2 bases from V and 0 bases from J, with 8 bases in between. CDR3 nucleotides: TGTGCCAGCAGTTTAGAGGGATTTAGCAATCAGCCCCAGCATTTT. Amino acid sequence: CASSLEGFSNQPQHF.

The chain couples TRBV7-8 to TRBJ1-5; D call uncertain. Germline values: CDR1 SGHVS, CDR2 FQNEAQ. Trimming stripped 2 bases from V and 1 base from J, with 6 bases between. The CDR3 covers 14 residues. CDR3 region: CASSLHLSNQPQHF. CDR3 sequence (DNA): TGTGCCAGCAGCTTACATCTAAGCAATCAGCCCCAGCATTTT.

The chain combines TRBV6-6 with TRBJ1-6, with 7 bases aligning to TRBD1. J gave up 5 bases and V 7 bases, and 8 bases lay outside the gene matches. This CDR3 region has 15 residues. Germline V gene sequence: CDR1 MNHNY, CDR2 SVGAGI (reference sequence). CDR3 in DNA: TGTGCCAGCACCCCCCCAGGGGGTAATAATTCACCCCTCCACTTT. The encoded protein is CASTPPGGNNSPLHF.

J is TRBJ1-5 and V is TRBV4-3; D uncertain. V lost 0 bases and J lost 2, with 11 bases in between. CDR1 is LGHNA and CDR2 is YSLEER in the germline V gene. The CDR3 is 16 amino acids. The CDR3 DNA is TGCGCCAGCAGCCAAGAGTACGCGAGGGGCAATCAGCCCCAGCATTTT. It yields the protein CASSQEYARGNQPQHF.

The V and J genes are TRBV5-1 and TRBJ1-1; D gene uncertain. Trimming cost V 1 base and J 7 bases, with 17 bases left between them. Germline CDR1 reads SGHRS; CDR2 reads YFSETQ. The CDR3 sequence is 15 residues long. In nucleotides, the CDR3 is TGCGCCAGCAGCTTGCTTTGTCATGCGGGCGTTGAAGCTTTCTTT. It codes for CASSLLCHAGVEAFF.

V and J are TRBV5-1 and TRBJ2-7, with 12 bases aligning to TRBD2. Germline CDR1 SGHRS, CDR2 YFSETQ. J lost 6 bases, V lost 4 bases, and 11 bases had no gene match. This CDR3 is 16 amino acids long. Written as DNA, the CDR3 is TGCGCCAGCAGCCCCCCTAGCGGGGGGGCCTTGAGCGAGCAGTACTTC. It specifies CASSPPSGGALSEQYF.

The rearrangement uses TRBV5-8 and TRBJ2-7; D possibly corresponds to TRBD2 (6 bases). Germline values: CDR1 SGHTS, CDR2 YDEGEE. The CDR3 contains 14 residues. The V end was cut by 2 bases, the J end by 0 bases, with 9 bases between. CDR3 sequence: CASSFVGGSYEQYF. The CDR3 DNA follows: TGTGCCAGCAGCTTCGTGGGGGGCTCCTACGAGCAGTACTTC.